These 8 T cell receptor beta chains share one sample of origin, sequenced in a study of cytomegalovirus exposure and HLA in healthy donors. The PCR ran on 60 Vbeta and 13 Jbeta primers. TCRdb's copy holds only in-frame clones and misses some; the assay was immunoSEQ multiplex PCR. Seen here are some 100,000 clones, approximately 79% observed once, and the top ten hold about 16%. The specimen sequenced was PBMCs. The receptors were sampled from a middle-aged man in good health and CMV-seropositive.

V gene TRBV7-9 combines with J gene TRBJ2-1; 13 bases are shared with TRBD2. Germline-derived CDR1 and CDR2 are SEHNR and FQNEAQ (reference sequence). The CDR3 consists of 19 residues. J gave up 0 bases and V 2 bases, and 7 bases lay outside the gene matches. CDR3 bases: TGTGCCAGCAGCTTACCCGTACTAGCGGGGGGGTACTCCTACAATGAGCAGTTCTTC. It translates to CASSLPVLAGGYSYNEQFF.

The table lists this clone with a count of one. The CDR3 coding sequence is TGTGCCAGCAGTCTCCTGACAGGCCCCGGATCGCAGTTCTTC. Its protein is CASSLLTGPGSQFF. This chain uses TRBV28 with TRBJ2-1; maybe TRBD1 (6 bases). This CDR3 is 14 amino acids long. Looked up from germline, CDR1 is MDHEN and CDR2 is SYDVKM. Between the trimmed V and J ends, which lost 5 bases and 12 bases, there was a span of 20 bases.

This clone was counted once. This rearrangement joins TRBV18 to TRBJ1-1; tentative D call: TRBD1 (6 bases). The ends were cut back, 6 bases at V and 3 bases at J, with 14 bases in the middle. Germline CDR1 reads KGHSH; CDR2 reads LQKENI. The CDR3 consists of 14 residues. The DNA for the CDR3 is TGTGCCAGCTCGCCTCGGACAGATGACACTGAAGCTTTCTTT. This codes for CASSPRTDDTEAFF.

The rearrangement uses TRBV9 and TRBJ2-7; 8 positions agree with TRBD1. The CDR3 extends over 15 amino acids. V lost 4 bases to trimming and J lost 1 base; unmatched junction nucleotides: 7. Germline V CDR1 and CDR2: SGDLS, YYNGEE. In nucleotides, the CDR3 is TGTGCCAGCAGCCCCCCAGGGGGCTTATCCTACGAGCAGTACTTC. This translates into CASSPPGGLSYEQYF. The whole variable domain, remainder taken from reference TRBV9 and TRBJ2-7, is DSGVTQTPKHLITATGQRVTLRCSPRSGDLSVYWYQQSLDQGLQFLIQYYNGEERAKGNILERFSAQQFPDLHSELNLSSLELGDSALYFCASSPPGGLSYEQYFGPGTRLTVT.

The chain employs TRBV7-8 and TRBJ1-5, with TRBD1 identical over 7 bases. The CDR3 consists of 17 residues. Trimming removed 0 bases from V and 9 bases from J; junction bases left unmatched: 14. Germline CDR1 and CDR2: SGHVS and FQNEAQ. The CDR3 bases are TGTGCCAGCAGCTTAGCGCCGGGAGGGGGCTATGTTGGGCCCCAGCATTTT. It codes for CASSLAPGGGYVGPQHF.

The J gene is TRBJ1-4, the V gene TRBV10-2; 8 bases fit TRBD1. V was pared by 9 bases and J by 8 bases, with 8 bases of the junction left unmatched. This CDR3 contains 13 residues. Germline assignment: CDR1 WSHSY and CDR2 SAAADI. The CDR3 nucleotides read TGCGCCAGTGCAGGGGGCGCCGGGGAAAAACTGTTTTTT. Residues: CASAGGAGEKLFF.

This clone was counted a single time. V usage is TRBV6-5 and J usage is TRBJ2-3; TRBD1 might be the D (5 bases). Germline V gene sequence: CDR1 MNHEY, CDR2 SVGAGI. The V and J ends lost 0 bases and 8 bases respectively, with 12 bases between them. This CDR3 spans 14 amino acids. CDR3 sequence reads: CASSYSSGAATQYF. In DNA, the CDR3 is TGTGCCAGCAGTTACTCCAGTGGGGCAGCTACGCAGTATTTT.

The CDR3: CASRSTGSGELFF. CDR3 bases: TGTGCCAGCAGATCGACAGGGTCCGGGGAGCTGTTTTTT. V and J are TRBV7-2 and TRBJ2-2; the match to TRBD1 covers 7 bases. Trimming at V came to 6 bases and at J to 6 bases, leaving 4 bases not matched to a gene. CDR1 and CDR2 (germline): SGHTA, FQGNSA. The CDR3 totals 13 residues.